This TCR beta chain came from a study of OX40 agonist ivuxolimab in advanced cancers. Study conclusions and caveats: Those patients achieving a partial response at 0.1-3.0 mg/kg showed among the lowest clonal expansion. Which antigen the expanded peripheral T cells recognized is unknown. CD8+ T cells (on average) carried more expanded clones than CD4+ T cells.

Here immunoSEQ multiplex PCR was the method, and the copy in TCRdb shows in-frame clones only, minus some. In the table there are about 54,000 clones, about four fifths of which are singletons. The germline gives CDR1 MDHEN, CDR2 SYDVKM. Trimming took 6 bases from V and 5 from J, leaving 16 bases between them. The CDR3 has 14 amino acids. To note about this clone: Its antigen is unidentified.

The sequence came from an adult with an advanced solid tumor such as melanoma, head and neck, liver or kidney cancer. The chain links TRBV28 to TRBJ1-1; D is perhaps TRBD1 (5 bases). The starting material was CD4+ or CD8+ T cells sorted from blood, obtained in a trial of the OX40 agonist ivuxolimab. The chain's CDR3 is CASRRSGTWTEAFF. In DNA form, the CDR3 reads TGTGCCAGCAGACGTTCCGGGACGTGGACTGAAGCTTTCTTT.